These 23 T cell receptor beta chains were all obtained from the same sample, sequenced in a study of CD8+ T cells in alopecia areata. cDNA reverse transcribed from extracted RNA served as the sequencing template. Method: immunoSEQ multiplex PCR; TCRdb's copy keeps in-frame clones and lacks some. The sample holds roughly 180,000 clones, approximately 62% seen once. Material: CD4+ T cells sorted from blood, obtained at week 0. These receptors were taken from a human donor with alopecia areata.

The V and J genes are TRBV30 and TRBJ1-2; D perhaps matches TRBD1 (5 bases). The length of the CDR3 is 13 residues. Germline CDR1 is GTSNPN and CDR2 is SVGIG (reference sequence). V lost 0 bases and J lost 3, with 8 bases in between. The CDR3 nucleotides read TGTGCCTGGAGTGTACCCAGGGACTATGGCTACACCTTC. Protein sequence: CAWSVPRDYGYTF.

The chain employs TRBV29-1 and TRBJ1-2, with 7 bases lining up with TRBD1. V lost 0 bases and J lost 5; bases outside the gene matches: 3. Germline V gene sequence: CDR1 SQVTM, CDR2 ANQGSEA. The CDR3 consists of 13 residues. The CDR3 reads CSVEDDREYGYTF. The CDR3 nucleotides read TGCAGCGTTGAAGATGACAGGGAATATGGCTACACCTTC.

This chain uses TRBV27 with TRBJ2-1; 7 nucleotides agree with TRBD1. V lost 7 bases to trimming and J lost 4 bases; unmatched junction nucleotides: 10. CDR3 length equals 15 residues. Germline-derived CDR1 and CDR2 are MNHEY and SMNVEV (reference sequence). The CDR3 bases are TGTGCCAGCACCACCGCTGGGGACAGATACAATGAGCAGTTCTTC. Translated, it gives CASTTAGDRYNEQFF.

In its sample, this clone was seen many times. The chain uses TRBV9 and TRBJ1-6; TRBD1 matches 7 bases. This CDR3 is 15 amino acids long. V shed 1 base, J shed 8 bases, and the junction held 6 bases outside the gene matches. In germline, CDR1 is SGDLS, CDR2 YYNGEE. CDR3 DNA: TGTGCCAGCAGCGTAACAGGGGCACCATATTCACCCCTCCACTTT. It translates to CASSVTGAPYSPLHF.

This clone was detected only a few times. This chain uses TRBV19 with TRBJ1-6; D is unresolved. V lost 5 bases and J 9 bases, leaving 20 bases between the germline ends. CDR3 length equals 16 residues. Germline assignment: CDR1 LNHDA and CDR2 SQIVND (reference sequence). The CDR3 region has the DNA TGTGCCAGTAGTGCCTACCGACAAAACCAAGGTTCACCCCTCCACTTT. Amino acids: CASSAYRQNQGSPLHF. Based on the CDR3 plus reference TRBV19 and TRBJ1-6, the full variable domain is DGGITQSPKYLFRKEGQNVTLSCEQNLNHDAMYWYRQDPGQGLRLIYYSQIVNDFQKGDIAEGYSVSREKKESFPLTVTSAQKNPTAFYLCASSAYRQNQGSPLHFGNGTRLTVT.

This clone came up a few times. The genes are TRBV5-1 and TRBJ2-3; D perhaps matches TRBD1 (6 bases). The V end was cut by 3 bases, the J end by 2 bases, with 13 bases between. Germline CDR1 is SGHRS and CDR2 is YFSETQ. CDR3 length: 15 residues. CDR3 coding DNA: TGCGCCAGCAGCTCAGAGACAGGACTCACAGATACGCAGTATTTT. This gives the protein CASSSETGLTDTQYF.

Only a few counts were recorded for this clone. This sequence joins TRBV29-1 and TRBJ1-2; tentatively, D is TRBD1 (6 bases). In germline, CDR1 is SQVTM, CDR2 ANQGSEA. This CDR3 has 15 residues. With 5 bases removed from V and 7 bases from J, the gap between germline ends came to 23 bases. The CDR3 DNA sequence: TGCAGCGTTACTGAGACAGGCACGTCTATGGGTGGCTACACCTTC. Its protein is CSVTETGTSMGGYTF.

This rearrangement joins TRBV29-1 to TRBJ2-7, with unresolved D. The V end lost 8 bases, the J end lost 0 bases, and 11 bases lay between the germline ends. In germline, CDR1 is SQVTM, CDR2 ANQGSEA. This CDR3 contains 12 residues. The CDR3 protein is CSSLTSSYEQYF. The CDR3 bases are TGCAGCTCGTTGACAAGCTCCTACGAGCAGTACTTC.

The table lists this clone with many counts. The same CDR3 also results from other DNA sequences found in this sample. The chain joins TRBV4-1 to TRBJ1-1; D remains unclear. Germline V CDR1 and CDR2: MGHRA, YSYEKL. The CDR3 consists of 12 residues. The germline V and J ends were trimmed by 4 bases and 8 bases, with 11 bases remaining between them. The CDR3 here is CASSRTAGEAFF. The CDR3 DNA sequence: TGCGCCAGCAGCCGTACAGCTGGGGAAGCTTTCTTT.

The chain links TRBV27 to TRBJ1-1; D not certain. With 2 bases removed from V and 6 bases from J, the gap between germline ends came to 10 bases. The CDR3 runs 13 residues. Germline V gives CDR1 MNHEY, CDR2 SMNVEV (reference sequence). Written as DNA, the CDR3 is TGTGCCAGCAGTTTAGGGAAACCGGCTGAAGCTTTCTTT. This translates into CASSLGKPAEAFF.

This chain connects TRBV7-7 to TRBJ2-1; 10 bases agree with TRBD1. CDR3 length: 15 residues. With 3 bases clipped from V and 6 bases from J, the junction kept 5 bases outside the gene matches. The germline CDR1 and CDR2 sequences are SSHAT and FNYEAQ (reference sequence). The chain's CDR3 is CASSLDRGVGNEQFF. CDR3 DNA sequence: TGTGCCAGCAGCTTGGACAGGGGGGTTGGCAATGAGCAGTTCTTC.

This clone was found once. This chain links TRBV30 with TRBJ1-6; D ambiguous. The CDR3 sequence is 15 residues long. V dropped 2 bases and J dropped 2 bases, with 10 bases sitting between them. The germline V gene has CDR1 GTSNPN and CDR2 SVGIG (reference sequence). CDR3 coding DNA: TGTGCCTGGAGTTCGTGGGAACCCTATAATTCACCCCTCCACTTT. Protein sequence: CAWSSWEPYNSPLHF.

Details on this clone: One end of the junction varies from germline; a read error may be responsible. The chain links TRBV6-6 to TRBJ2-5; D uncertain. The CDR3 consists of 14 residues. Germline V lookup: CDR1 MNHNY, CDR2 SVGAGI (reference sequence). DNA for the CDR3: TGTGCCATCAGTGAGAAGGCCAGTCAAGAGACCCAGTACTTC. Encoded protein: CAISEKASQETQYF.

In this sample, this clone turned up once. This chain joins TRBV29-1 and TRBJ2-3, with unresolved D. Germline CDR1 reads SQVTM; CDR2 reads ANQGSEA. V was cut by 3 bases and J by 6 bases, with 10 bases left in between. The CDR3 contains 12 residues. The CDR3 is CSVEVSTDTQYF. CDR3 DNA: TGCAGCGTTGAGGTGTCTACGGATACGCAGTATTTT.

The rearrangement links TRBV12-5 to TRBJ2-7, with D tentatively TRBD1 (6 bases). The germline gives CDR1 LGHNT, CDR2 FRNRAP. Trimming pared 2 bases from V and 3 bases from J, leaving 14 bases between. CDR3 length: 15 amino acids. The CDR3 region is CASGLPTGPFYEQYF. The CDR3, as DNA: TGTGCTAGTGGTTTGCCTACAGGGCCTTTCTACGAGCAGTACTTC.

The chain links TRBV27 to TRBJ2-7, with D possibly called TRBD1 or TRBD2 (7 bases each). The CDR3 runs to 15 residues. Germline CDR1 is MNHEY and CDR2 is SMNVEV (reference sequence). Trimming shortened V by 5 bases and J by 3 bases, and 17 bases separated the two germline ends. For the CDR3, the DNA is TGTGCCAGCAGTCCTCCCAGGGGGGGATACTACGAGCAGTACTTC. Its protein is CASSPPRGGYYEQYF.

J is TRBJ2-4 and V is TRBV29-1; D is perhaps TRBD2 (6 bases). The V end lost 4 bases, the J end lost 8 bases, and 12 bases lay between the germline ends. Germline CDR1 SQVTM, CDR2 ANQGSEA. The CDR3 runs to 12 residues. CDR3 protein: CSVVGGTDIQYF. CDR3 in DNA: TGCAGCGTTGTCGGAGGGACGGACATTCAGTACTTC. Full variable domain (missing parts from reference TRBV29-1 and TRBJ2-4): SAVISQKPSRDICQRGTSLTIQCQVDSQVTMMFWYRQQPGQSLTLIATANQGSEATYESGFVIDKFPISRPNLTFSTLTVSNMSPEDSSIYLCSVVGGTDIQYFGAGTRLSVL.

This clone was counted a single time. The chain joins TRBV29-1 to TRBJ1-1; no clear D gene. CDR3 length: 13 amino acids. Trimming removed 2 bases at V and 2 bases at J, with 9 bases between. The germline V gene encodes CDR1 SQVTM and CDR2 ANQGSEA. The CDR3 DNA sequence: TGCAGCGTTGAAAGTCGAGCCAACACTGAAGCTTTCTTT. Amino acids: CSVESRANTEAFF. The full variable domain, in which reference TRBV29-1 and TRBJ1-1 provide the parts outside the CDR3, is SAVISQKPSRDICQRGTSLTIQCQVDSQVTMMFWYRQQPGQSLTLIATANQGSEATYESGFVIDKFPISRPNLTFSTLTVSNMSPEDSSIYLCSVESRANTEAFFGQGTRLTVV.

The CDR3 protein is CASSGSANTEAFF. The CDR3 DNA is TGTGCCAGCAGTGGTTCCGCGAACACTGAAGCTTTCTTT. The rearrangement joins TRBV2 to TRBJ1-1; the D is unclear. Germline V gives CDR1 SNHLY, CDR2 FYNNEI. The CDR3 sequence is 13 residues long. V lost 4 bases and J 1 base, leaving 7 bases between the germline ends.

V is TRBV6-1 and J is TRBJ2-1; no clear D. The CDR3 consists of 12 residues. V lost 3 bases and J 8 bases, leaving 8 bases between the germline ends. Germline values: CDR1 MNHNS, CDR2 SASEGT. CDR3 sequence (DNA): TGTGCCAGCAGTGACCGTTTTTATGAGCAGTTCTTC. This sequence encodes CASSDRFYEQFF.

The chain has TRBV4-1 and TRBJ1-6; TRBD1 matches at 10 bases. This CDR3 has 16 amino acids. The trim removed 3 bases at V and 1 base at J, leaving 0 bases unmatched. Germline V gene lookup returns CDR1 MGHRA and CDR2 YSYEKL. DNA for the CDR3: TGCGCCAGCAGCCAGGGACAGGGGTCCTATAATTCACCCCTCCACTTT. Amino acid sequence: CASSQGQGSYNSPLHF.

In its sample, this clone was seen a few times. The chain couples TRBV2 to TRBJ2-5, with D possibly matching TRBD2 (5 bases). V dropped 9 bases and J dropped 2 bases, with 10 bases sitting between them. CDR3 length: 12 amino acids. The germline gives CDR1 SNHLY, CDR2 FYNNEI. The CDR3: CASPRGQETQYF. CDR3 coding DNA: TGTGCCAGTCCACGGGGACAAGAGACCCAGTACTTC.

The genes are TRBV5-1 and TRBJ2-1, with 9 bases lining up with TRBD1. The J segment lost 6 bases and the V segment lost 3 bases, leaving 7 bases of the junction unmatched. This CDR3 region has 15 residues. CDR1 is SGHRS, CDR2 YFSETQ, per germline. Here the CDR3 DNA reads TGCGCCAGCAGCTCTGGACAGGGGAGCCCCAATGAGCAGTTCTTC. Protein: CASSSGQGSPNEQFF.